Listed below are T cell receptor beta chains from one sample, sequenced in a study of blood T cells in healthy people across ages. TCRdb re-derived calls from the 5' RACE reads in MiXCR, one entry per CDR3 protein. The data contain almost 550,000 distinct CDR3 sequences, around 24% of them singletons. The data were also submitted as part of a second study, on T cells of mothers and their children.

The sequenced sample was blood. The receptors here all came from a boy under 18 in good health. Both conserved end residues are part of each CDR3. The D gene is left open where the match is weak. Some rows mark clone size as missing; the rest say once, few, many or name a class of expanded clone.

V gene,J gene,clone size,D gene,CDR3 DNA,CDR3 protein
TRBV7-9,TRBJ2-3,-,-,TGTGCCAGCAGCCCCGGGATAGATACGCAGTATTTT,CASSPGIDTQYF
TRBV24-1,TRBJ2-5,few,-,TGTGCCACCAGTGACCCCGGGACGAGGGAGACCCAGTACTTC,CATSDPGTRETQYF
TRBV7-2,TRBJ2-2,-,-,TGTGCCAGCAGCCAAGACTGGAACACCGGGGAGCTGTTTTTT,CASSQDWNTGELFF
TRBV11-2,TRBJ2-3,-,TRBD2,TGTGCCAGCAGCTTAGGACTAGCGGGGGGCCTTCAGTATTTT,CASSLGLAGGLQYF
TRBV29-1,TRBJ1-4,once,TRBD1,TGCAGCGCAGCGACAGGGGGAAATGAAAAACTGTTTTTT,CSAATGGNEKLFF
TRBV3-1,TRBJ2-1,-,-,TGTGCCAGCAGCCAGAGATACAATGAGCAGTTCTTC,CASSQRYNEQFF
TRBV10-3,TRBJ2-7,few,TRBD2,TGTGCCATCAGTGAGTCGGGACTAGCGGTAGTGACCTACGAGCAGTACTTC,CAISESGLAVVTYEQYF
TRBV7-9,TRBJ2-5,many,TRBD2,TGTGCCAGCAGCTTGACTAGCGGGTACCAAGAGACCCAGTACTTC,CASSLTSGYQETQYF
TRBV11-2,TRBJ2-3,few,-,TGTGCCAGCAGCCCACCCAGGGTGGAGGGGGGTACGCAGTATTTT,CASSPPRVEGGTQYF
TRBV10-3,TRBJ1-6,-,-,TGTGCCATCAGTGAGGGGCAGGGACTCGGTAATTCACCCCTCCACTTT,CAISEGQGLGNSPLHF
TRBV4-3,TRBJ1-2,-,TRBD1,TGCGCCAGCAGCCAAGATCTTGGACAGGCCGTTAACACCTATGGCTACACCTTC,CASSQDLGQAVNTYGYTF
TRBV7-9,TRBJ2-3,-,TRBD2,TGTGCCAGCAGCCCCATGGTTGCTGGGAGGGCGGGGGACACAGATACGCAGTATTTT,CASSPMVAGRAGDTDTQYF
TRBV29-1,TRBJ2-7,-,-,TGCAGCGTTGAAGGGTTCACGGGTCTCACCTACGAGCAGTACTTC,CSVEGFTGLTYEQYF
TRBV12-3/TRBV12-4,TRBJ2-5,-,TRBD1,TGTGCCAGCAGTTTAGTCAGGACAGGGGATGAGACCCAGTACTTC,CASSLVRTGDETQYF
TRBV27,TRBJ2-1,-,-,TGTGCCAGCAGTTTCGCAGGGTACAATGAGCAGTTCTTC,CASSFAGYNEQFF
TRBV3-1,TRBJ1-1,-,TRBD1,TGTGCCAGCAGCCAAGCCAGGGGGCGGACTGAAGCTTTCTTT,CASSQARGRTEAFF
TRBV12-3/TRBV12-4,TRBJ2-5,many,-,TGTGCCAGCAGTTTACCGGGACTGGGGGAGACCCAGTACTTC,CASSLPGLGETQYF
TRBV5-5,TRBJ1-4,-,-,TGTGCCAGCAGCCTGGGACAACCGGATGAAAAACTGTTTTTT,CASSLGQPDEKLFF
TRBV7-7,TRBJ2-2,few,-,TGTGCTAGCAGCTTAGGAATAGCGGGGGAGCTGTTTTTT,CASSLGIAGELFF
TRBV29-1,TRBJ2-7,many,TRBD1,TGCAGCGTTCCCGTCGGACAGGGGGCTTCCTACGAGCAGTACTTC,CSVPVGQGASYEQYF
TRBV6-2/TRBV6-3,TRBJ2-1,-,TRBD2,TGTGCCAGCAGTACCGGACTAGCCGGCTCCTACAATGAGCAGTTCTTC,CASSTGLAGSYNEQFF
TRBV20-1,TRBJ2-7,-,-,TGCAGTGCGGTTGGAGAGGCGGGTTTCTACGAGCAGTACTTC,CSAVGEAGFYEQYF
TRBV4-3,TRBJ2-1,few,TRBD2,TGCGCCAGCAGCCATCGAATAGCGGGGGGTTCCTACAATGAGCAGTTCTTC,CASSHRIAGGSYNEQFF
TRBV4-1,TRBJ2-7,few,TRBD1,TGCGCCAGCAGCCAAGGGACAGGGGGCCGCTCCTACGAGCAGTACTTC,CASSQGTGGRSYEQYF
TRBV12-3/TRBV12-4,TRBJ1-5,-,-,TGTGCCAGCAGTTTGCGGGCAGGGTATCAGCCCCAGCATTTT,CASSLRAGYQPQHF
TRBV20-1,TRBJ1-2,-,-,TGCAGTGCTAGAGATACAGAGGTTAACTATGGCTACACCTTC,CSARDTEVNYGYTF
TRBV10-3,TRBJ2-3,-,TRBD2,TGTGCCATCAGTGAAGGGACTAGCGGGGGGGGCACAGATACGCAGTATTTT,CAISEGTSGGGTDTQYF
TRBV7-2,TRBJ1-2,-,-,TGTGCCAGCAGCCCGCCCCGGGGCCGGTGGGGCTACACCTTC,CASSPPRGRWGYTF
TRBV13,TRBJ2-5,few,TRBD2,TGTGCCAGCAGCTACGGAGCGGGAGCTGCCGGGACCCAGTACTTC,CASSYGAGAAGTQYF
TRBV7-3,TRBJ2-5,few,-,TGTGCCAGCAGCTTAAGCGTTTTCCAAGAGACCCAGTACTTC,CASSLSVFQETQYF
TRBV9,TRBJ1-1,few,TRBD1,TGTGCCAGCAGCGTCGGATTATACAGGGGTAGCACTGAAGCTTTCTTT,CASSVGLYRGSTEAFF
TRBV20-1,TRBJ2-3,-,-,TGCAGTGCTAGAGATCTTCAGGGCCCAGATACGCAGTATTTT,CSARDLQGPDTQYF
TRBV27,TRBJ1-2,-,-,TGTGCCAGCAGACCGGGAGGGAGTCGCTATGGCTACACCTTC,CASRPGGSRYGYTF
TRBV5-1,TRBJ2-7,few,TRBD1,TGCGCCAGCAGCCCGCCTGGGACAGGGCCTCCCTACGAGCAGTACTTC,CASSPPGTGPPYEQYF